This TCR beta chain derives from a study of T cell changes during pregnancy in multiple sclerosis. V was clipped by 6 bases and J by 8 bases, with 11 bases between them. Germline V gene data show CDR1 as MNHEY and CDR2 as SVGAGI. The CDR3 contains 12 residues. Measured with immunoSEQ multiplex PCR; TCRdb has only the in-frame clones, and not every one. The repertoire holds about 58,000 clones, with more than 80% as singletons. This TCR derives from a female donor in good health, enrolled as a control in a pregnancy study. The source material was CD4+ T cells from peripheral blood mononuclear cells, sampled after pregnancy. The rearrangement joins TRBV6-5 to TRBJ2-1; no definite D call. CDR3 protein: CASSKSRDEQFF. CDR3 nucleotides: TGTGCCAGCAGCAAGAGTCGAGATGAGCAGTTCTTC.